The clone carrying this T cell receptor beta chain was found a few times. This sample is part of a study of T cells in localized non-small cell lung cancer. Repertoires were generated with immunoSEQ multiplex PCR, while TCRdb's copy carries only in-frame clones and drops some. The table lists about 2,200 clones, around 25% of them singletons, with less than 9.5% in the top ten. The CDR3 loop spans 14 amino acids. In germline, CDR1 is SGHRS, CDR2 YFSETQ. V was clipped by 7 bases and J by 5 bases, with 19 bases between them. The genes are TRBV5-1 and TRBJ2-7, with D uncertain. The receptor's source is a woman aged 35 to 70 with stage III squamous cell lung carcinoma. The input for sequencing was lung tumor tissue, taken before any cancer treatment. DNA of the CDR3: TGCGCCAGCGGGCCCTTTGCATTTTCCCACGAGCAGTACTTC. This sequence encodes CASGPFAFSHEQYF. Based on the CDR3 plus reference TRBV5-1 and TRBJ2-7, the full variable domain is KAGVTQTPRYLIKTRGQQVTLSCSPISGHRSVSWYQQTPGQGLQFLFEYFSETQRNKGNFPGRFSGRQFSNSRSEMNVSTLELGDSALYLCASGPFAFSHEQYFGPGTRLTVT.